This T cell receptor (beta chain) stems from a study of response to subunit inactivated influenza vaccine. This clonotype was counted at least ten times. Via MiXCR, TCRdb re-called the RT-PCR reads, giving one row per CDR3 protein. The repertoire holds 400,000 to 650,000 distinct CDR3 sequences, with roughly 7.9% as singletons. Unmatched junction bases numbered 4, after V lost 6 bases and J lost 5 bases. The CDR3 spans 13 residues. The germline V gene encodes CDR1 MNHEY and CDR2 SVGEGT. Sequences were derived from PBMCs from blood, sampled around 25 months after vaccination. V is TRBV6-2 or TRBV6-3 and J is TRBJ2-4; TRBD1 agrees at 7 bases. This sequence originates from a man aged 50-75 years who received an inactivated influenza vaccine. The CDR3 sequence: CASRGTVENIQYF. CDR3 coding DNA: TGTGCCAGCAGGGGGACAGTGGAAAACATTCAGTACTTC.